Listed here are 11 T cell receptor beta chains from one sample, sequenced in a study of cytomegalovirus exposure and HLA in healthy donors. The PCR contained 60 Vbeta and 13 Jbeta primers. The data were produced by immunoSEQ multiplex PCR, yet TCRdb's version contains in-frame clones alone and is incomplete. The table lists about 120,000 clones, over 60% of them singletons. The specimen was PBMCs. The receptors were sampled from a man younger than 35 in good health and CMV-seronegative.

This sequence joins TRBV9 and TRBJ2-3; 7 positions match TRBD2. The CDR3 is made up of 13 amino acids. The germline gives CDR1 SGDLS, CDR2 YYNGEE. V gave up 1 base and J gave up 6 bases; unmatched junction bases: 2. CDR3 DNA: TGTGCCAGCAGCGTATGGGGGGGGGATACGCAGTATTTT. It translates to CASSVWGGDTQYF.

The sample holds a few counts of this clone. This chain uses TRBV6-1 with TRBJ1-2; tentatively, D is TRBD1 (5 bases). V lost 8 bases, J lost 3 bases, and 13 bases lay in between. This CDR3 contains 13 residues. The germline CDR1 and CDR2 sequences are MNHNS and SASEGT. CDR3 loop: CASGGVGYYGYTF. CDR3 DNA sequence: TGTGCCAGCGGGGGGGTAGGGTACTATGGCTACACCTTC.

V gene TRBV5-1 combines with J gene TRBJ1-4; D gene unclear. There are 13 residues in the CDR3. The germline V and J ends were trimmed by 4 bases and 7 bases, with 11 bases remaining between them. The germline V gene has CDR1 SGHRS and CDR2 YFSETQ. This CDR3 is CASSPEVREKLFF. CDR3 DNA sequence: TGCGCCAGCAGCCCAGAGGTTCGTGAAAAACTGTTTTTT.

This clone was seen a handful of times. This chain joins TRBV10-2 and TRBJ2-1; D may be TRBD2 (5 bases). The CDR3 contains 18 residues. Germline lookup yields CDR1 WSHSY and CDR2 SAAADI. Trimming took off 4 bases at V and 0 bases at J, with 19 bases between the two ends. The CDR3 here is CASSVSGWGASSYNEQFF. DNA for the CDR3: TGCGCCAGCAGTGTTTCGGGGTGGGGTGCGAGCTCCTACAATGAGCAGTTCTTC.

The J gene is TRBJ2-3, the V gene TRBV9; maybe TRBD2 (6 bases). Germline CDR1 and CDR2: SGDLS and YYNGEE. V shed 0 bases and J shed 2 bases, with 10 bases lying between them. This CDR3 is 15 amino acids long. CDR3 protein: CASSVVGTYTDTQYF. CDR3 coding DNA: TGTGCCAGCAGCGTAGTAGGGACTTACACAGATACGCAGTATTTT.

The genes are TRBV4-1 and TRBJ1-2; no definite D call. The V gene's germline CDR1 is MGHRA and CDR2 YSYEKL. Trimming pared 1 base from V and 6 bases from J, leaving 9 bases between. The CDR3 is made up of 13 amino acids. This CDR3 is CASSQAPRNGYTF. In DNA, the CDR3 is TGCGCCAGCAGCCAAGCCCCGCGCAATGGCTACACCTTC.

V usage is TRBV5-1 and J usage is TRBJ1-1; the D is unclear. Per the germline V gene, CDR1 is SGHRS and CDR2 is YFSETQ. The CDR3 runs 16 residues. V dropped 1 base and J dropped 6 bases, with 19 bases sitting between them. The CDR3 loop is CASSLLTRRSTAEAFF. The CDR3 nucleotides are TGCGCCAGCAGCTTGTTGACCCGAAGGAGTACCGCTGAAGCTTTCTTT. Combining the CDR3 with reference TRBV5-1 and TRBJ1-1 gives the whole variable domain KAGVTQTPRYLIKTRGQQVTLSCSPISGHRSVSWYQQTPGQGLQFLFEYFSETQRNKGNFPGRFSGRQFSNSRSEMNVSTLELGDSALYLCASSLLTRRSTAEAFFGQGTRLTVV.

This clone was observed a handful of times. The chain is built from TRBV27 and TRBJ2-7; 7 bases map to TRBD1. The CDR3 has 14 residues. V dropped 3 bases and J dropped 7; count of bases not matched to a gene: 9. Germline-derived CDR1 and CDR2 are MNHEY and SMNVEV (reference sequence). The DNA for the CDR3 is TGTGCCAGCAGTTTGAACAGGGGCCTTGTTGAGCAGTACTTC. As protein: CASSLNRGLVEQYF.

The rearrangement links TRBV28 to TRBJ2-5; 7 bases fit TRBD2. The CDR3 extends over 16 amino acids. J lost 5 bases, V lost 6 bases, and 15 bases had no gene match. Germline loops: CDR1 MDHEN, CDR2 SYDVKM. The CDR3 coding sequence is TGTGCCAGCAGCCTCGCCCGCGGCGCCGGGGGGGAGACCCAGTACTTC. Translating gives CASSLARGAGGETQYF.

This rearrangement joins TRBV19 to TRBJ1-5; 9 positions match TRBD1. The CDR3 has 15 residues. V was pared by 3 bases and J by 7 bases, with 7 bases of the junction left unmatched. Germline V gives CDR1 LNHDA, CDR2 SQIVND (reference sequence). The CDR3 loop is CASSIRTGVGQPQHF. The CDR3 nucleotides are TGTGCCAGTAGTATTAGGACAGGGGTCGGGCAGCCCCAGCATTTT.

CDR3 region: CASSLVGHQGARTKNIQYF. The CDR3 coding sequence is TGTGCCAGCAGCTTGGTCGGGCACCAGGGGGCTCGAACCAAAAACATTCAGTACTTC. The V and J genes are TRBV5-6 and TRBJ2-4, with 8 bases aligning to TRBD1. J gave up 2 bases and V 0 bases, and 13 bases lay outside the gene matches. This CDR3 has 19 amino acids. Germline V gene sequence: CDR1 SGHDT, CDR2 YYEEEE.